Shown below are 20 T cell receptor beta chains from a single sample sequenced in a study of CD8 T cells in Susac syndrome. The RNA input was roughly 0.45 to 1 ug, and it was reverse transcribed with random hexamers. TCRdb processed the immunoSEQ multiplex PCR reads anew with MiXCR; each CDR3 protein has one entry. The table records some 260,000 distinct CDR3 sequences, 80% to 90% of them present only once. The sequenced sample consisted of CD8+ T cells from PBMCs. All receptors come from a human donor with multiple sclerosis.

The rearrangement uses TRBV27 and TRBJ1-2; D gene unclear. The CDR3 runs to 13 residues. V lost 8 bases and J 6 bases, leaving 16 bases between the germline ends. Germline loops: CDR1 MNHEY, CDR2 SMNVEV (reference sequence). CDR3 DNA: TGTGCCAGCTCGGGCCCCCAGGCCGATGGCTACACCTTC. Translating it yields CASSGPQADGYTF.

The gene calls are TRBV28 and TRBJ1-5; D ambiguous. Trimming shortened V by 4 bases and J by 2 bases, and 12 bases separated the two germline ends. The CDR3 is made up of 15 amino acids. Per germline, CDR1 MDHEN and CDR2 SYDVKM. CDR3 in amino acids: CASSSDPWGNQPQHF. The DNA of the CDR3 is TGTGCCAGCAGTTCAGACCCCTGGGGCAATCAGCCCCAGCATTTT.

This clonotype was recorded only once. CDR3 in DNA: TGTGCCACCAGTGGTAGCAATGAGCAGTTCTTC. It translates to CATSGSNEQFF. V is TRBV24-1 and J is TRBJ2-1; D uncertain. CDR3 length: 11 amino acids. CDR1 is KGHDR, CDR2 SFDVKD, per germline. V lost 5 bases to trimming and J lost 6 bases, with 4 bases between them.

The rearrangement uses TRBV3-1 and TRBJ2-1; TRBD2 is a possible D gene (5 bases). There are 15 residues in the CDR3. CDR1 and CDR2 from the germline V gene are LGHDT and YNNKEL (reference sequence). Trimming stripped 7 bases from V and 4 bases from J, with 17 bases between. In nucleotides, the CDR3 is TGTGCCAGCACCTTAAACCTAGCTGCTTACAATGAGCAGTTCTTC. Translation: CASTLNLAAYNEQFF.

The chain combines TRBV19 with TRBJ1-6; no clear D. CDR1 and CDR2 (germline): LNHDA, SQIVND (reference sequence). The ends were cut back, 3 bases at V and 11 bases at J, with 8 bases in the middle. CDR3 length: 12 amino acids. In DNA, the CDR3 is TGTGCCAGTAGTATGGGAATCCCACCCCTCCACTTT. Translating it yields CASSMGIPPLHF.

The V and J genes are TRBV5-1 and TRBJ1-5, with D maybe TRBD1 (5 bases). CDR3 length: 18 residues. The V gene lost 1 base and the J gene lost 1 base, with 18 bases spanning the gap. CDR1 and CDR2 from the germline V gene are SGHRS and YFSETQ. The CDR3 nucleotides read TGCGCCAGCAGCTTGAAGGACTCAAGAGGGGAAAGCAATCAGCCCCAGCATTTT. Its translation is CASSLKDSRGESNQPQHF.

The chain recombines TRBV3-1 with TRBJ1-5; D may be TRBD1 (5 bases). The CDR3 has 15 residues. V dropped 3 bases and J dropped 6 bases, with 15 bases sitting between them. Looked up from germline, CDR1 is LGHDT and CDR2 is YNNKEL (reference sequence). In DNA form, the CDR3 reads TGTGCCAGCAGCCAGAGTTGGGGCCCTAGTCAGCCCCAGCATTTT. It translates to CASSQSWGPSQPQHF. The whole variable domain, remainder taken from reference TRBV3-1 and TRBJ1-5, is DTAVSQTPKYLVTQMGNDKSIKCEQNLGHDTMYWYKQDSKKFLKIMFSYNNKELIINETVPNRFSPKSPDKAHLNLHINSLELGDSAVYFCASSQSWGPSQPQHFGDGTRLSIL.

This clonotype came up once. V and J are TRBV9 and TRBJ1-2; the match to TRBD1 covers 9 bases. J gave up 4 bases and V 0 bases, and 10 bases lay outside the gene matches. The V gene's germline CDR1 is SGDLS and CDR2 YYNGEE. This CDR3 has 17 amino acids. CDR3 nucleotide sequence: TGTGCCAGCAGCGTAGCTCCTGCGGGACAGGGCGGCTATGGCTACACCTTC. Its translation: CASSVAPAGQGGYGYTF.

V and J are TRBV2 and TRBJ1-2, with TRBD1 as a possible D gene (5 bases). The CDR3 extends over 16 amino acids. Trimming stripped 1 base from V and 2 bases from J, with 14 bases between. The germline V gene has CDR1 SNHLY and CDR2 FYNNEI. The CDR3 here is CASSEGGRGLNYGYTF. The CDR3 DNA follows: TGTGCCAGCAGTGAAGGGGGCCGGGGCTTGAACTATGGCTACACCTTC.

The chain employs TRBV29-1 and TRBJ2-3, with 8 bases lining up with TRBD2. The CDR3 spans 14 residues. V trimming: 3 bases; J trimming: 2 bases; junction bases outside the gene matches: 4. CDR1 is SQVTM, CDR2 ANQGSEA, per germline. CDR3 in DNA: TGCAGCGTTGAGGCCGGGAGGGCCACAGATACGCAGTATTTT. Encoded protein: CSVEAGRATDTQYF.

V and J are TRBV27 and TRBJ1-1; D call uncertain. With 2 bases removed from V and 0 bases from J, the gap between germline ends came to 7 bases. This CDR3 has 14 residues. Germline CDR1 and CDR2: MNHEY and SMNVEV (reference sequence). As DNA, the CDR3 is TGTGCCAGCAGTTTAAACGGAATGAACACTGAAGCTTTCTTT. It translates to CASSLNGMNTEAFF.

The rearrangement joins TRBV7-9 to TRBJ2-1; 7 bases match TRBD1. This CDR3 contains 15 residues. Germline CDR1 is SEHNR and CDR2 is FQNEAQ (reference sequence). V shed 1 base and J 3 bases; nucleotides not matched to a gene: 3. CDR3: CASSLGTGDYNEQFF. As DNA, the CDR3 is TGTGCCAGCAGCTTAGGGACAGGTGACTACAATGAGCAGTTCTTC.

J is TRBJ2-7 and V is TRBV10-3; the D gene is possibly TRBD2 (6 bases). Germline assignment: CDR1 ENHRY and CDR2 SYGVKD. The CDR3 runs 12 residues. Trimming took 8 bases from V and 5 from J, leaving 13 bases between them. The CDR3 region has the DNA TGTGCCATCCTCGGGAGTTTGGACGAGCAGTACTTC. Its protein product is CAILGSLDEQYF.

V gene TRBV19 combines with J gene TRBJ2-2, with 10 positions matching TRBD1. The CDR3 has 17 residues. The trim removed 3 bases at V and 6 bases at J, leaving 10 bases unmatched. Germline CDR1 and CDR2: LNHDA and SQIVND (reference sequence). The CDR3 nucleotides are TGTGCCAGTAGTATCCCCGCTCCCGGGACAGGGGCCGGGGAGCTGTTTTTT. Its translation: CASSIPAPGTGAGELFF.

The CDR3 here is CASSLVAGGRDTQYF. As DNA, the CDR3 is TGTGCCAGCAGTTTGGTGGCGGGAGGGCGCGATACGCAGTATTTT. The genes are TRBV28 and TRBJ2-3; 9 bases are shared with TRBD2. The trim removed 3 bases at V and 6 bases at J, leaving 7 bases unmatched. CDR1 is MDHEN and CDR2 is SYDVKM in the germline V gene. The CDR3 contains 15 residues.

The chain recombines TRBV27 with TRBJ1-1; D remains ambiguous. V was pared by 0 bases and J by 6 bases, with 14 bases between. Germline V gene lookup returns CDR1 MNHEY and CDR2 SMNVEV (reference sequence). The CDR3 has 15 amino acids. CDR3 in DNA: TGTGCCAGCAGTTTATCATGGACGGGCGCCCCTGAAGCTTTCTTT. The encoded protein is CASSLSWTGAPEAFF.

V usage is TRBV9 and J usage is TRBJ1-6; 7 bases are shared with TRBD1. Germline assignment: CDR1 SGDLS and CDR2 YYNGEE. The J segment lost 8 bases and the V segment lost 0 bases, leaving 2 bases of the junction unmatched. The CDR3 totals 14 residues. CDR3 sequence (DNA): TGTGCCAGCAGCGTAGACAGGGGTGATTCACCCCTCCACTTT. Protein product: CASSVDRGDSPLHF.

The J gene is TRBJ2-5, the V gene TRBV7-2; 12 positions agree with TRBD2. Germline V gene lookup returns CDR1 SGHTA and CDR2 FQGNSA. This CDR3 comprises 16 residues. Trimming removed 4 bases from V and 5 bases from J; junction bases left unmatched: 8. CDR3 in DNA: TGTGCCAGCAGCTCGCGACTAGCGGGAGAGGGGGAGACCCAGTACTTC. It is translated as CASSSRLAGEGETQYF.

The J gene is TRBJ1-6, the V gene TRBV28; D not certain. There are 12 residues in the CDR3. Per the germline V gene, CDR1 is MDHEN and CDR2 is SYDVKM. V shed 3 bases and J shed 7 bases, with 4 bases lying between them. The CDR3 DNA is TGTGCCAGCAGTTTTGGGAATTCACCCCTCCACTTT. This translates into CASSFGNSPLHF.

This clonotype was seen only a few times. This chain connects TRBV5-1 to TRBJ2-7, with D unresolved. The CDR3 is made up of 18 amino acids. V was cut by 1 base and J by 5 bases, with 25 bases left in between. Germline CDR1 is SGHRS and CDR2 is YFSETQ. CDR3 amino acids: CASSLKALRGLDVDEQYF. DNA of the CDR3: TGCGCCAGCAGCTTGAAAGCCCTTAGAGGCCTAGACGTCGACGAGCAGTACTTC.